This is a list of T cell receptor beta chains from one sample in a study of T cells in Graves' hyperthyroidism and ophthalmopathy. TCRdb processed the multiplex PCR reads anew with MiXCR; each CDR3 protein has one entry. The data show roughly 180,000 distinct CDR3 sequences, about 17% seen once. Sequencing was done on a sample of blood. These receptors were obtained from a woman between 50 and 59 years old with Graves' hyperthyroidism. Both conserved end residues are part of each CDR3. The D gene is left open where the match is weak. Clone sizes are given selectively: once, few, many, or a class where the clone is expanded.

j_call d_call clone_size v_call cdr3_aa cdr3_nt
TRBJ2-3 . many TRBV7-9 CASSSFTDTQYF TGTGCCAGCAGCTCCTTCACAGATACGCAGTATTTT
TRBJ2-7 TRBD2 . TRBV9 CASSVGLAGANYEQYF TGTGCCAGCAGCGTAGGACTAGCGGGAGCGAATTACGAGCAGTACTTC
TRBJ2-7 TRBD2 . TRBV12-3/TRBV12-4 CASSVGLAGGPSEYF TGTGCCAGCAGTGTCGGACTAGCGGGAGGGCCATCAGAGTACTTC
TRBJ1-5 TRBD1 many TRBV5-1 CASSPEGAQNQPQHF TGCGCCAGCAGCCCGGAGGGGGCACAGAATCAGCCCCAGCATTTT
TRBJ2-7 TRBD2 . TRBV20-1 CSARDLMRESYEQYF TGCAGTGCTAGAGATCTCATGCGGGAGTCCTACGAGCAGTACTTC
TRBJ1-6 TRBD1 once TRBV12-3/TRBV12-4 CASIRYQGDSPLHF TGTGCCAGCATCCGCTACCAGGGGGACTCACCCCTCCACTTT
TRBJ2-3 . many TRBV20-1 CSARAPAPRGFTDTQYF TGCAGTGCTAGAGCTCCAGCGCCACGGGGGTTCACAGATACGCAGTATTTT
TRBJ1-2 . many TRBV27 CASILPSGKRNGYTF TGTGCCAGCATCCTACCTTCGGGTAAAAGGAATGGCTACACCTTC
TRBJ1-2 . many TRBV19 CASSTYYGYTF TGTGCCAGTAGTACATACTATGGCTACACCTTC
TRBJ1-1 TRBD1 many TRBV19 CASSILTGGAGTFF TGTGCCAGTAGTATCTTAACAGGGGGAGCCGGAACTTTCTTT
TRBJ1-2 . many TRBV6-6 CASSYYGGIAGYTF TGTGCCAGCAGTTACTATGGGGGGATTGCGGGCTACACCTTC
TRBJ2-5 . many TRBV11-2 CASSSHGGAWETQYF TGTGCCAGCAGCTCCCATGGGGGGGCCTGGGAGACCCAGTACTTC
TRBJ2-5 . many TRBV6-1 CASRTQGVWETQYF TGTGCCAGCAGAACTCAGGGAGTGTGGGAGACCCAGTACTTC
TRBJ2-7 . few TRBV3-1 CASSQDTTSYEQYF TGTGCCAGCAGCCAAGATACGACTAGCTACGAGCAGTACTTC
TRBJ1-2 . . TRBV12-3/TRBV12-4 CASSLAGTYISYGYTF TGTGCCAGCAGTTTAGCGGGAACCTATATATCCTATGGCTACACCTTC
TRBJ2-5 . . TRBV5-1 CASATAGSETQYF TGCGCCAGCGCGACAGCGGGTTCGGAGACCCAGTACTTC
TRBJ1-2 TRBD1 many TRBV6-1 CASSESLGTGGQGYTF TGTGCCAGCAGTGAAAGTCTCGGAACAGGGGGGCAAGGCTACACCTTC
TRBJ1-1 . many TRBV12-3/TRBV12-4 CASRTQGPEAFF TGTGCCAGCAGGACCCAGGGACCTGAAGCTTTCTTT
TRBJ2-7 . . TRBV6-1 CASSLGPLAQYF TGTGCCAGCAGTCTCGGACCTCTAGCGCAGTACTTC
TRBJ1-5 TRBD1 . TRBV18 CASSQQGANQPQHF TGTGCCAGCTCACAACAGGGGGCCAATCAGCCCCAGCATTTT
TRBJ1-6 . many TRBV7-9 CASHSTTFDSPLHF TGTGCCAGCCACTCGACAACTTTTGATTCACCCCTCCACTTT
TRBJ1-3 . many TRBV25-1 CASRRGTGNTIYF TGTGCCAGCAGGAGGGGGACTGGAAACACCATATATTTT
TRBJ2-7 . few TRBV20-1 CSAAQGGAYEQYF TGCAGTGCTGCTCAGGGGGGGGCGTACGAGCAGTACTTC
TRBJ2-3 . many TRBV28 CASSPQHTDTQYF TGTGCCAGCAGTCCTCAACACACAGATACGCAGTATTTT
TRBJ2-7 TRBD1 . TRBV6-4 CASKVQGAATYEQYF TGTGCCAGCAAAGTACAGGGGGCGGCTACCTACGAGCAGTACTTC
TRBJ1-2 . many TRBV19 CASSPANNYGYTF TGTGCCAGTAGTCCGGCCAATAACTATGGCTACACCTTC
TRBJ2-2 TRBD1 many TRBV12-3/TRBV12-4 CASRTGELYTGELFF TGTGCCAGCAGAACAGGGGAGTTGTACACCGGGGAGCTGTTTTTT
TRBJ2-5 TRBD2 many TRBV7-8 CASSLQRGINEYF TGTGCCAGCAGCTTACAGCGGGGCATAAACGAGTACTTC
TRBJ2-2 TRBD1 few TRBV19 CASIGQGGTGELFF TGTGCCAGTATCGGACAGGGTGGGACCGGGGAGCTGTTTTTT
TRBJ2-5 . many TRBV7-2 CASSLRESETQYF TGTGCCAGCAGCCTAAGGGAATCAGAGACCCAGTACTTC
TRBJ2-1 TRBD2 . TRBV7-2 CASSQRLAEIYNEQFF TGTGCCAGCAGCCAAAGACTAGCAGAAATCTACAATGAGCAGTTCTTC
TRBJ2-3 . many TRBV29-1 CSVRTLDTQYF TGCAGCGTGAGGACACTAGATACGCAGTATTTT
TRBJ1-1 . many TRBV7-2 CASSSTGAVNTEAFF TGTGCCAGCAGCTCTACCGGGGCCGTGAACACTGAAGCTTTCTTT
TRBJ1-1 . many TRBV5-1 CASRRLNTEAFF TGCGCCAGCAGGAGGTTGAACACTGAAGCTTTCTTT
TRBJ1-1 . . TRBV18 CASSPQGTNTEAFF TGTGCCAGCTCACCCCAGGGCACGAACACTGAAGCTTTCTTT
TRBJ1-2 TRBD1 many TRBV19 CASSMGLDRVDGYTF TGTGCCAGTAGTATGGGATTGGACAGGGTGGATGGCTACACCTTC
TRBJ1-2 TRBD1 many TRBV28 CASTLHRGLNSYTF TGTGCCAGCACCCTACACAGGGGGCTAAACAGCTACACCTTC
TRBJ2-7 . . TRBV14 CASSHRRVYEQYF TGTGCCAGCAGCCATCGCAGGGTCTACGAGCAGTACTTC
TRBJ1-3 . few TRBV5-1 CASSWAGSSGNTIYF TGCGCCAGCAGCTGGGCAGGGAGCTCTGGAAACACCATATATTTT
TRBJ2-5 . . TRBV7-2 CASSNIGGLGETQYF TGTGCCAGCAGCAATATAGGGGGTTTGGGAGAGACCCAGTACTTC
TRBJ1-2 . many TRBV10-3 CAISREWDYGYTF TGTGCCATCAGCCGGGAGTGGGACTATGGCTACACCTTC
TRBJ1-4 TRBD1 few TRBV4-3 CASSQEGAGQGEKLFF TGCGCCAGCAGCCAAGAGGGGGCAGGACAGGGTGAAAAACTGTTTTTT